These 10 T cell receptor beta chains were all obtained from the same sample, sequenced in a study of glioma-infiltrating T cells after dendritic cell vaccination (dated by TCRdb to about 2016). To prepare the library, the immunoSEQ multiplex PCR assay was applied. This is the immuneACCESS table as TCRdb keeps it, with only in-frame sequences that have V and J called. A part of the clones is gone; compared with another copy, unresolved V genes explain less than half, and the rest is unexplained. The sample table contains over 70,000 clones; only one count was recorded for about 80% of them. The top ten clones comprise roughly 2.2% of the sample. This material consisted of blood, taken before dendritic cell vaccination. Receptors were obtained from a human donor with glioblastoma.

This clone occurred once. This chain uses TRBV11-2 with TRBJ2-7; perhaps TRBD1 as D (6 bases). The CDR3 totals 14 residues. CDR1 is SGHAT and CDR2 is FQNNGV in the germline V gene. Trimming shortened V by 5 bases and J by 2 bases, and 13 bases separated the two germline ends. This chain's CDR3 is CASSLGQGPYEQYF. The CDR3 DNA sequence: TGTGCCAGCAGCCTGGGCCAGGGGCCCTACGAGCAGTACTTC.

The J gene is TRBJ2-7, the V gene TRBV6-5; D is possibly TRBD2 (6 bases). V was trimmed by 6 bases and J by 6 bases, leaving 15 bases between them. The CDR3 runs to 13 residues. Germline CDR1 and CDR2: MNHEY and SVGAGI. CDR3 protein: CASREGGGREQYV. The CDR3 nucleotides are TGTGCCAGCAGGGAGGGAGGAGGACGCGAGCAGTACGTC.

This chain links TRBV6-8 with TRBJ2-1, with 8 bases aligning to TRBD2. The germline CDR1 and CDR2 sequences are MNHGY and SAAAGT. J gave up 4 bases and V 6 bases, and 8 bases lay outside the gene matches. CDR3 length equals 15 residues. CDR3: CASSTQGLVYNEQFF. The DNA for the CDR3 is TGTGCCAGCAGCACTCAGGGACTAGTATACAATGAGCAGTTCTTC.

The chain is built from TRBV4-1 and TRBJ1-2; 9 positions agree with TRBD1. Germline V lookup: CDR1 MGHRA, CDR2 YSYEKL. The CDR3 runs 15 residues. The V segment lost 1 base and the J segment 3 bases; nucleotides outside the gene matches: 3. The CDR3 region has the DNA TGCGCCAGCAGCCAAGCAGGACAGGGGTACTATGGCTACACCTTC. It translates to CASSQAGQGYYGYTF.

CDR3 in DNA: TGTGCCAGCAGTCCTAGCGGGGGGGCAGAGACCCAGTACTTC. Translating it yields CASSPSGGAETQYF. V gene TRBV2 combines with J gene TRBJ2-5, with 12 bases aligning to TRBD2. V gave up 5 bases and J gave up 4 bases; unmatched junction bases: 2. The length of the CDR3 is 14 residues. Looked up from germline, CDR1 is SNHLY and CDR2 is FYNNEI. Based on the CDR3 plus reference TRBV2 and TRBJ2-5, the full variable domain is EPEVTQTPSHQVTQMGQEVILRCVPISNHLYFYWYRQILGQKVEFLVSFYNNEISEKSEIFDDQFSVERPDGSNFTLKIRSTKLEDSAMYFCASSPSGGAETQYFGPGTRLLVL.

This chain uses TRBV2 with TRBJ1-2; D remains ambiguous. The CDR3 consists of 14 residues. V was clipped by 3 bases and J by 3 bases, with 11 bases between them. Looked up from germline, CDR1 is SNHLY and CDR2 is FYNNEI. The DNA of the CDR3 is TGTGCCAGCAGTGAGGGCAGAGAATACTATGGCTACACCTTC. Its protein product is CASSEGREYYGYTF.

The chain is built from TRBV9 and TRBJ2-3; 13 bases align to TRBD2. The ends lost 4 bases at V and 2 bases at J; junction bases unmatched: 22. The CDR3 loop spans 22 amino acids. Germline-derived CDR1 and CDR2 are SGDLS and YYNGEE. CDR3 in amino acids: CASSLTSGGEGSFLLDTDTQYF. CDR3 DNA sequence: TGTGCCAGCAGCCTAACTAGCGGGGGGGAGGGCTCCTTTCTCCTTGACACAGATACGCAGTATTTT.

In its sample, this clone was seen once. V and J are TRBV7-6 and TRBJ2-3; D remains ambiguous. V dropped 1 base and J dropped 0 bases, with 8 bases sitting between them. The CDR3 consists of 15 residues. The germline V gene encodes CDR1 SGHVS and CDR2 FNYEAQ. The DNA of the CDR3 is TGTGCCAGCAGCTTAGTTGCAGGTAGCACAGATACGCAGTATTTT. Translated: CASSLVAGSTDTQYF. The entire variable domain, with the rest obtained from reference TRBV7-6 and TRBJ2-3, is as follows: GAGVSQSPRYKVTKRGQDVALRCDPISGHVSLYWYRQALGQGPEFLTYFNYEAQQDKSGLPNDRFSAERPEGSISTLTIQRTEQRDSAMYRCASSLVAGSTDTQYFGPGTRLTVL.

The genes are TRBV18 and TRBJ1-2; 10 bases map to TRBD1. This CDR3 comprises 17 residues. The J segment lost 4 bases and the V segment lost 6 bases, leaving 14 bases of the junction unmatched. Per the germline V gene, CDR1 is KGHSH and CDR2 is LQKENI. Written as DNA, the CDR3 is TGTGCCAGCTCCCCCCCCGGGACAGGGGCCGGCTCCTATGGCTACACCTTC. Amino acid sequence: CASSPPGTGAGSYGYTF.

The genes are TRBV11-2 and TRBJ2-1; D is unclear. Looked up from germline, CDR1 is SGHAT and CDR2 is FQNNGV. The V and J ends lost 1 base and 0 bases respectively, with 7 bases between them. The CDR3 is made up of 15 amino acids. The CDR3 sequence: CASSLGESSYNEQFF. CDR3 bases: TGTGCCAGCAGCTTAGGCGAGAGCTCCTACAATGAGCAGTTCTTC. Drawing the rest from reference TRBV11-2 and TRBJ2-1, the complete variable domain is EAGVAQSPRYKIIEKRQSVAFWCNPISGHATLYWYQQILGQGPKLLIQFQNNGVVDDSQLPKDRFSAERLKGVDSTLKIQPAKLEDSAVYLCASSLGESSYNEQFFGPGTRLTVL.